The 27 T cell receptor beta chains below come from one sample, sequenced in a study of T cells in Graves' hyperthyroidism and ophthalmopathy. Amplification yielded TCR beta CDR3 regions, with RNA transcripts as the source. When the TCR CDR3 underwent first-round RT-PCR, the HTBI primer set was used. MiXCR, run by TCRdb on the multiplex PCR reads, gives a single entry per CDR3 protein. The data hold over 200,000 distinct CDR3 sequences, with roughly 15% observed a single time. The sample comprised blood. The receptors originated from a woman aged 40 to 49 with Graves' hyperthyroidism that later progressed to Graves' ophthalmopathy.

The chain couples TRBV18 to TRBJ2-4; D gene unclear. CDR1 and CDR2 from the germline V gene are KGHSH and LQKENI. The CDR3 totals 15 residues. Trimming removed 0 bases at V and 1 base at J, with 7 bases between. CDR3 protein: CASSPPAGAKNIQYF. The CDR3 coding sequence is TGTGCCAGCTCACCACCGGCCGGGGCCAAAAACATTCAGTACTTC.

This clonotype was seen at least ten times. The CDR3 coding sequence is TGTGCCAGCAAGGACAGTATTAGCTCCTACGAGCAGTACTTC. Encoded protein: CASKDSISSYEQYF. The chain uses TRBV25-1 and TRBJ2-7; the D gene is possibly TRBD1 (6 bases). CDR1 and CDR2 (germline): MGHDK, SYGVNS. The CDR3 has 14 amino acids. V was clipped by 7 bases and J by 0 bases, with 13 bases between them.

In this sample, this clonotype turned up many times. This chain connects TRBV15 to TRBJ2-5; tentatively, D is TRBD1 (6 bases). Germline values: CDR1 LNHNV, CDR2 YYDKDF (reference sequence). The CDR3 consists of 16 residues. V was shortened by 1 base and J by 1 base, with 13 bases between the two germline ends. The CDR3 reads CATSRGQALLQETQYF. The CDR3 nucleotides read TGTGCCACCAGCAGAGGACAGGCTCTGCTCCAAGAGACCCAGTACTTC.

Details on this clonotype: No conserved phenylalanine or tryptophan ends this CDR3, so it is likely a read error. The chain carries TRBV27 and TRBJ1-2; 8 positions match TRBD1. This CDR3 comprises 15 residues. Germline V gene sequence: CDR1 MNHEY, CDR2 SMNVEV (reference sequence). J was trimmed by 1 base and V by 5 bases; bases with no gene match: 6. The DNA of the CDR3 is TGTGCCAGCAGTCTAGGACAGGGTTTTAACTATGGCTACACCGTC. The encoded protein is CASSLGQGFNYGYTV.

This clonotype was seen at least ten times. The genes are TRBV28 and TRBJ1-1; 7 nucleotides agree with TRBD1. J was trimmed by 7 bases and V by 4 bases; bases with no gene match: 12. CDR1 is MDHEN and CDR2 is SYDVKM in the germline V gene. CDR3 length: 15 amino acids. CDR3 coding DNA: TGTGCCAGCAGTTCGCTCCTCAGGGGGGCTGGTGAAGCTTTCTTT. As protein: CASSSLLRGAGEAFF. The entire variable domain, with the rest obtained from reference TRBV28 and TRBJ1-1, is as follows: DVKVTQSSRYLVKRTGEKVFLECVQDMDHENMFWYRQDPGLGLRLIYFSYDVKMKEKGDIPEGYSVSREKKERFSLILESASTNQTSMYLCASSSLLRGAGEAFFGQGTRLTVV.

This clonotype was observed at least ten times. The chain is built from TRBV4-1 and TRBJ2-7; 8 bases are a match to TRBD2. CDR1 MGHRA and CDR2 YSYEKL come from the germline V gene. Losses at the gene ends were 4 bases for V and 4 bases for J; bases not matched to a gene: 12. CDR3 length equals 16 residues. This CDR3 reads CASSPLRTSGGYEQYF. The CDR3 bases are TGCGCCAGCAGCCCTCTGAGAACTAGCGGTGGTTACGAGCAGTACTTC.

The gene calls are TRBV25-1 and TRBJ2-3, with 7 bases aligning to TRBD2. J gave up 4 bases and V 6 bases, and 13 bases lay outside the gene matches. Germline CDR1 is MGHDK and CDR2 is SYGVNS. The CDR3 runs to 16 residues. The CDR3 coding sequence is TGTGCCAGCAGCGCTCGGTGGCGGGAGAGGGCAGATACGCAGTATTTT. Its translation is CASSARWRERADTQYF. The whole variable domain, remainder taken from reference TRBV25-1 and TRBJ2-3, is EADIYQTPRYLVIGTGKKITLECSQTMGHDKMYWYQQDPGMELHLIHYSYGVNSTEKGDLSSESTVSRIRTEHFPLTLESARPSHTSQYLCASSARWRERADTQYFGPGTRLTVL.

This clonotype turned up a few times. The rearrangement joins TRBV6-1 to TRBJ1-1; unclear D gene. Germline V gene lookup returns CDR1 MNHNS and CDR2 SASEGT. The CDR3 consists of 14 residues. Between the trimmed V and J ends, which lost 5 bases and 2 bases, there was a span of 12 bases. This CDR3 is CASSRSGLNTEAFF. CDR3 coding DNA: TGTGCCAGCAGTCGAAGTGGGTTAAACACTGAAGCTTTCTTT.

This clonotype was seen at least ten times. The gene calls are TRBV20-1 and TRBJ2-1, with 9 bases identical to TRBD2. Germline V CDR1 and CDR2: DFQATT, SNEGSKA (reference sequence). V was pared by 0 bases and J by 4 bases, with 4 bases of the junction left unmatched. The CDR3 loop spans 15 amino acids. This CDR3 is CSARDLTSGYNEQFF. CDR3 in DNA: TGCAGTGCTAGAGATTTGACTAGCGGATACAATGAGCAGTTCTTC.

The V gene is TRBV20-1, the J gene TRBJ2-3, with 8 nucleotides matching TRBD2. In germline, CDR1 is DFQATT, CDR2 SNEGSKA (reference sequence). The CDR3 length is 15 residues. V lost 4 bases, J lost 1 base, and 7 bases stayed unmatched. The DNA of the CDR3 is TGCAGTGCTACCCCACTAGCGGAGGGCACAGATACGCAGTATTTT. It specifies CSATPLAEGTDTQYF.

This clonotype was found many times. Here the CDR3 DNA reads TGTGCCAGCAGTTCCATCTACATATCCCGACAAGACTACGAGCAGTACTTC. Its translation: CASSSIYISRQDYEQYF. V is TRBV28 and J is TRBJ2-7; no firm D call. The CDR3 totals 17 residues. The V end lost 4 bases, the J end lost 3 bases, and 22 bases lay between the germline ends. Germline V CDR1 and CDR2: MDHEN, SYDVKM.

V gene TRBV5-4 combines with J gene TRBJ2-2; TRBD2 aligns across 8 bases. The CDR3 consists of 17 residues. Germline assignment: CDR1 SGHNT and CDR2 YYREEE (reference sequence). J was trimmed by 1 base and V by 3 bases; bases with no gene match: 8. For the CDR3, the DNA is TGTGCCAGCAGCTATTTCCTAGCGGGCGTGAACACCGGGGAGCTGTTTTTT. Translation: CASSYFLAGVNTGELFF.

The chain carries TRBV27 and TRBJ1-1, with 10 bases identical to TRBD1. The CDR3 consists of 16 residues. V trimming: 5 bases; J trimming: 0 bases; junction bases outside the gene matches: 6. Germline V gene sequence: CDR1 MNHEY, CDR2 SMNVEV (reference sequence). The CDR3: CASSPGTGDLNTEAFF. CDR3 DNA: TGTGCCAGCAGTCCGGGGACAGGGGACCTGAACACTGAAGCTTTCTTT.

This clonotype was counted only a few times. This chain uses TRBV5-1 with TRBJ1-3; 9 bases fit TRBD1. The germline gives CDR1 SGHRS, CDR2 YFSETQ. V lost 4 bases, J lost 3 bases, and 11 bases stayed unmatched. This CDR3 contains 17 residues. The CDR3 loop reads CASSHYTGGHDGNTIYF. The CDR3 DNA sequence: TGCGCCAGCAGCCATTATACAGGGGGCCACGATGGAAACACCATATATTTT.

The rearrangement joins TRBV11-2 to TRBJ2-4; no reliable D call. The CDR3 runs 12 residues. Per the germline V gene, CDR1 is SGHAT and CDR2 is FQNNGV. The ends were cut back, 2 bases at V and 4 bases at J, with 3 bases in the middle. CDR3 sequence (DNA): TGTGCCAGCAGCTTACAGAAAAACATTCAGTACTTC. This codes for CASSLQKNIQYF.

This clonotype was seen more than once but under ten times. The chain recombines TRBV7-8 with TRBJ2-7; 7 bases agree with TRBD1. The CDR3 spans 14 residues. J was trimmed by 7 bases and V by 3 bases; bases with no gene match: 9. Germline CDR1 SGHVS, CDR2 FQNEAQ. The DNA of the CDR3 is TGTGCCAGCAGCTTCGCGACAGGGAGTGATGAGCAGTACTTC. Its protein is CASSFATGSDEQYF.

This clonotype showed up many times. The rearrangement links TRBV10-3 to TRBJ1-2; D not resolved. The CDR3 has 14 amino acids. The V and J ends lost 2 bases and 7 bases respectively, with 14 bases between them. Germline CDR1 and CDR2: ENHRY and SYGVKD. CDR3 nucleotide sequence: TGTGCCATCAGTGAGACAGAAGCCTCTGGTGGCTACACCTTC. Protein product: CAISETEASGGYTF.

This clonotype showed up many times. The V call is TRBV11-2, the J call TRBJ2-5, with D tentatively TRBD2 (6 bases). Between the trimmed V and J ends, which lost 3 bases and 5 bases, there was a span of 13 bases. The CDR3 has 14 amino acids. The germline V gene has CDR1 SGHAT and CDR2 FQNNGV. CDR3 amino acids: CASSFGLLGETQYF. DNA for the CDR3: TGTGCCAGCAGCTTCGGACTATTGGGGGAGACCCAGTACTTC.

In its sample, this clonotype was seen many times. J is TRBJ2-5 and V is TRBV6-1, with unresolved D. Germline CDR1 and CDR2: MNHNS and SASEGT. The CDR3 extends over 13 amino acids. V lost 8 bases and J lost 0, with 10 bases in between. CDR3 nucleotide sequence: TGTGCCAGCCCCGTGGCCAACCAAGAGACCCAGTACTTC. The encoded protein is CASPVANQETQYF.

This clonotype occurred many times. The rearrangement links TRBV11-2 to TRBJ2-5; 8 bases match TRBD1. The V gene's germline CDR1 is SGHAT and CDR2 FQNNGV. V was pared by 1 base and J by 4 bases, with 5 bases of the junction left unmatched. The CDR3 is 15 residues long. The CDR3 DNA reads TGTGCCAGCAGCTTAGGGCCAGGGGGCAGAGAGACCCAGTACTTC. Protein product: CASSLGPGGRETQYF.

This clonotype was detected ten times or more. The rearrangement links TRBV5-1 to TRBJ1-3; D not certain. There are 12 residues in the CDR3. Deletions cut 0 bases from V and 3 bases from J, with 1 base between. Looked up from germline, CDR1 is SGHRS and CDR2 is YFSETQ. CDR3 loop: CASSLDGNTIYF. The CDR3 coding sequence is TGCGCCAGCAGCTTGGATGGAAACACCATATATTTT.

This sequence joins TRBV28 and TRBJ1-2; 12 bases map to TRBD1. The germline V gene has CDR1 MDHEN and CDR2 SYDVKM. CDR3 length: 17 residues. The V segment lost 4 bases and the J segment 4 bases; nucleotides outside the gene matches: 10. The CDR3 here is CASSSLGQGALGYGYTF. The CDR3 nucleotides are TGTGCCAGCAGTTCCCTGGGACAGGGGGCATTAGGCTATGGCTACACCTTC.

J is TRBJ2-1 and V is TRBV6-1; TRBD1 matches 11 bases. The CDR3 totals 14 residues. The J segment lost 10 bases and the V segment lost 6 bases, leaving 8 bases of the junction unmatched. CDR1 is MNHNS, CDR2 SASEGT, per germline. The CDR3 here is CASSRWTGGGEQFF. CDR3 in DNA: TGTGCCAGCAGCCGCTGGACAGGGGGCGGCGAGCAGTTCTTC.

DNA for the CDR3: TGTGCCAGCAGTTTTTCGGCTAGCGGAAACACAGATACGCAGTATTTT. As protein: CASSFSASGNTDTQYF. This rearrangement joins TRBV28 to TRBJ2-3; 7 positions match TRBD2. Per germline, CDR1 MDHEN and CDR2 SYDVKM. The CDR3 spans 16 residues. J lost 2 bases, V lost 3 bases, and 8 bases had no gene match.

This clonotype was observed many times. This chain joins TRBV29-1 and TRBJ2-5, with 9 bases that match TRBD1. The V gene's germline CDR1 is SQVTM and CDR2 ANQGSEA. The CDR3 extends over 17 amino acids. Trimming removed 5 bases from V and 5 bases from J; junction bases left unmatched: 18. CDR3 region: CSVTGGLRVGAGETQYF. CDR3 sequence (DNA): TGCAGCGTTACAGGGGGCTTGCGGGTTGGGGCAGGGGAGACCCAGTACTTC.

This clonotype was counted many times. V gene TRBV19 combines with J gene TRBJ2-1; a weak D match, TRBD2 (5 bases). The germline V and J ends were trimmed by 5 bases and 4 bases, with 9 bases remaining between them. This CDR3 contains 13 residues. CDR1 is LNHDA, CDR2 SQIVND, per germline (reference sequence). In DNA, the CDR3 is TGTGCCAGTAGTGTTAGCGATTACAATGAGCAGTTCTTC. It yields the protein CASSVSDYNEQFF.

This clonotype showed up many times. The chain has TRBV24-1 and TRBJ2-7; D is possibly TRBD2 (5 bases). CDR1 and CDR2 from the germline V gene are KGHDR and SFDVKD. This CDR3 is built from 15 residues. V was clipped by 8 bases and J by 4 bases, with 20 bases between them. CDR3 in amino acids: CATNLPTTRGYEQYF. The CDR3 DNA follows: TGTGCCACCAATCTGCCCACCACCAGAGGGTACGAGCAGTACTTC.